These 3 T cell receptor beta chains originate from one sample sequenced in a study of T-cell reconstitution after alpha-beta-depleted transplantation in children. The TCRbeta library incorporated unique molecular identifiers. TCRdb reprocessed the PCR reads via MiXCR and lists one record per CDR3 protein. The sample lists 200,000 to 250,000 distinct CDR3 sequences, about 9.2% seen once, with around 6% in the top ten. The material sequenced was PBMCs from the stem cell graft donor, taken from the stem cell graft. Receptors were obtained from a human donor who donated a stem cell graft to a child with acute lymphoblastic leukemia.

This chain joins TRBV7-9 and TRBJ2-5, with a weak D call TRBD2 (5 bases). Germline V gene data show CDR1 as SEHNR and CDR2 as FQNEAQ (reference sequence). Trimming stripped 1 base from V and 5 bases from J, with 14 bases between. There are 15 residues in the CDR3. This chain's CDR3 is CASSLVPSSGETQYF. In DNA, the CDR3 is TGTGCCAGCAGCTTAGTTCCTAGCTCGGGTGAGACCCAGTACTTC.

This clonotype was found many times. This chain joins TRBV10-3 and TRBJ1-1; 7 bases agree with TRBD1. With 11 bases clipped from V and 5 bases from J, the junction kept 8 bases outside the gene matches. This CDR3 spans 12 amino acids. The V gene's germline CDR1 is ENHRY and CDR2 SYGVKD. CDR3 amino acids: CASRSGGTEAFF. In nucleotides, the CDR3 is TGTGCCTCTCGTTCAGGGGGAACTGAAGCTTTCTTT.

CDR3 in amino acids: CAISERGGDTQYF. The CDR3 coding sequence is TGTGCCATCAGTGAGCGGGGTGGGGATACGCAGTATTTT. The chain recombines TRBV10-3 with TRBJ2-3; D perhaps matches TRBD2 (5 bases). The ends were cut back, 2 bases at V and 6 bases at J, with 9 bases in the middle. The germline V gene has CDR1 ENHRY and CDR2 SYGVKD. This CDR3 has 13 residues.